These 14 T cell receptor beta chains were all obtained from the same sample, sequenced in a study of monozygotic twins with cystic fibrosis. Generated by immunoSEQ multiplex PCR, the TCRdb table keeps only in-frame clones and is missing some. The table records 36,000 or so clones, 85% to 95% of them present only once. Sequencing was carried out using blood. These receptors were taken from a boy aged 2 to 10 with cystic fibrosis.

The chain has TRBV6-6 and TRBJ1-1; D is unclear. Deletions cut 5 bases from V and 1 base from J, with 11 bases between. The CDR3 covers 14 residues. CDR1 and CDR2 from the germline V gene are MNHNY and SVGAGI (reference sequence). The CDR3 DNA sequence: TGTGCCAGCAGTCAACCGGCAGGGAACACTGAAGCTTTCTTT. Its protein is CASSQPAGNTEAFF.

This clone was seen only once. This chain links TRBV9 with TRBJ2-1; 12 nucleotides line up with TRBD2. The CDR3 totals 14 residues. Unmatched junction bases numbered 5, after V lost 4 bases and J lost 9 bases. Germline V gene lookup returns CDR1 SGDLS and CDR2 YYNGEE. The CDR3 DNA reads TGTGCCAGCAGCCCTAGCGGGGGGGTGGCTGAGCAGTTCTTC. The encoded protein is CASSPSGGVAEQFF.

This chain uses TRBV5-4 with TRBJ1-1, with D hard to call. V lost 5 bases, J lost 11 bases, and 19 bases lay in between. The germline gives CDR1 SGHNT, CDR2 YYREEE (reference sequence). The CDR3 totals 13 residues. The CDR3 loop is CASRSDTGRVAFF. The CDR3 DNA follows: TGTGCCAGCAGGTCCGACACGGGCAGAGTGGCTTTCTTT.

The chain has TRBV19 and TRBJ2-5; 7 positions agree with TRBD2. CDR3 length equals 15 residues. Losses at the gene ends were 1 base for V and 4 bases for J; bases not matched to a gene: 6. Germline assignment: CDR1 LNHDA and CDR2 SQIVND (reference sequence). The CDR3 region is CASSIVTGGGETQYF. CDR3 coding DNA: TGTGCCAGTAGTATAGTCACTGGCGGGGGAGAGACCCAGTACTTC.

The chain couples TRBV6-1 to TRBJ1-1, with 7 bases aligning to TRBD1. Germline trimming cut 5 bases from V and 1 base from J; bases unmatched to any gene: 4. The CDR3 extends over 14 amino acids. Per the germline V gene, CDR1 is MNHNS and CDR2 is SASEGT. The CDR3, as DNA: TGTGCCAGCAGTAGAGGGGGCGCGAACACTGAAGCTTTCTTT. This sequence encodes CASSRGGANTEAFF.

This rearrangement joins TRBV5-5 to TRBJ1-1; D ambiguous. This CDR3 comprises 15 residues. Germline-derived CDR1 and CDR2 are SGHKS and YYEKEE (reference sequence). Trimming stripped 0 bases from V and 4 bases from J, with 13 bases between. This CDR3 reads CASSLGEGWATEAFF. As DNA, the CDR3 is TGTGCCAGCAGCTTGGGTGAGGGTTGGGCCACTGAAGCTTTCTTT.

V usage is TRBV6-6 and J usage is TRBJ2-1; D not resolved. CDR1 is MNHNY and CDR2 is SVGAGI in the germline V gene (reference sequence). CDR3 size: 15 residues. The V end was cut by 6 bases, the J end by 5 bases, with 17 bases between. CDR3 residues: CASRAVLDPHNEQFF. CDR3 bases: TGTGCCAGCAGGGCCGTGCTAGACCCGCACAATGAGCAGTTCTTC.

The J gene is TRBJ2-5, the V gene TRBV4-1; 12 positions match TRBD2. Germline values: CDR1 MGHRA, CDR2 YSYEKL. With 0 bases clipped from V and 7 bases from J, the junction kept 12 bases outside the gene matches. CDR3 length equals 18 residues. The CDR3 region has the DNA TGCGCCAGCAGCCAAGATCCGTGGACTAGCGGGGTTCTCCGGACCCAGTACTTC. Its protein is CASSQDPWTSGVLRTQYF.

V is TRBV2 and J is TRBJ2-7; a weak D match, TRBD2 (5 bases). Germline lookup yields CDR1 SNHLY and CDR2 FYNNEI. This CDR3 contains 16 residues. V was trimmed by 2 bases and J by 0 bases, leaving 14 bases between them. CDR3 sequence reads: CASSETTSLLSYEQYF. The CDR3 DNA sequence: TGTGCCAGCAGTGAAACCACTAGTCTGCTCTCCTACGAGCAGTACTTC.

The chain carries TRBV5-8 and TRBJ1-6, with no clear D. Germline values: CDR1 SGHTS, CDR2 YDEGEE. Trimming left V 0 bases short and J 4 bases short, with 11 bases between. The CDR3 spans 16 residues. CDR3 coding DNA: TGTGCCAGCAGCTTGGCCTATGGGATTTATAATTCACCCCTCCACTTT. It codes for CASSLAYGIYNSPLHF.

The V and J genes are TRBV5-1 and TRBJ1-4; no definite D call. CDR3 length: 14 amino acids. Germline loops: CDR1 SGHRS, CDR2 YFSETQ. V was shortened by 2 bases and J by 6 bases, with 11 bases between the two germline ends. The CDR3 DNA is TGCGCCAGCAGCTTCCTAGAAGGAGATGAAAAACTGTTTTTT. Translation gives CASSFLEGDEKLFF.

The V gene is TRBV19, the J gene TRBJ1-5; a weak D match, TRBD1 (5 bases). V was pared by 2 bases and J by 5 bases, with 10 bases between. CDR3 length: 14 amino acids. Germline assignment: CDR1 LNHDA and CDR2 SQIVND (reference sequence). The CDR3 DNA reads TGTGCCAGTAGTATAATTAGGGACGATCAGCCCCAGCATTTT. Translation: CASSIIRDDQPQHF. Full variable domain (outside the CDR3, taken from reference TRBV19 and TRBJ1-5): DGGITQSPKYLFRKEGQNVTLSCEQNLNHDAMYWYRQDPGQGLRLIYYSQIVNDFQKGDIAEGYSVSREKKESFPLTVTSAQKNPTAFYLCASSIIRDDQPQHFGDGTRLSIL.

This rearrangement joins TRBV27 to TRBJ2-5, with TRBD1 matching 8 bases. Germline lookup yields CDR1 MNHEY and CDR2 SMNVEV (reference sequence). V lost 5 bases, J lost 5 bases, and 4 bases stayed unmatched. CDR3 length: 13 residues. The CDR3 DNA sequence: TGTGCCAGCAGTCACCGGACAGGGGAGACCCAGTACTTC. Translation: CASSHRTGETQYF.

V gene TRBV19 combines with J gene TRBJ2-7; perhaps TRBD1 as D (6 bases). Trimming stripped 4 bases from V and 2 bases from J, with 12 bases between. CDR3 length: 14 amino acids. Germline V CDR1 and CDR2: LNHDA, SQIVND (reference sequence). The CDR3 DNA follows: TGTGCCAGTAGTACCTACAGGGATCCCTACGAGCAGTACTTC. Translated, it gives CASSTYRDPYEQYF.